Below are 13 T cell receptor beta chains sequenced from a single sample in a study of blood T cells in healthy people across ages. The authors ran a second PCR of about 7 to 11 cycles using a sample-barcoded 5' primer and a J-beta primer mix. TCRdb itself ran the 5' RACE reads through MiXCR, one entry per CDR3 protein. This table holds 800,000 to 950,000 distinct CDR3 sequences, 25% to 35% found once. In addition, the sample was reused for a study of T cells of mothers and their children.

Sample: blood. The receptors originated from a woman in her 40s in good health.

The chain employs TRBV12-3 or TRBV12-4 and TRBJ2-3, with 10 bases identical to TRBD1. Trimming at V came to 5 bases and at J to 11 bases, leaving 10 bases not matched to a gene. CDR3 length: 14 amino acids. The CDR3 is CASSVTGGLGEQYF. The CDR3 region has the DNA TGTGCCAGCAGTGTGACAGGGGGCTTGGGCGAGCAGTATTTT.

This clonotype was seen at least ten times. This chain links TRBV7-8 with TRBJ1-5; D not certain. The V end was cut by 6 bases, the J end by 10 bases, with 10 bases between. CDR1 and CDR2 (germline): SGHVS, FQNEAQ. The CDR3 totals 11 residues. CDR3 loop: CASSREGPQHF. The CDR3 nucleotides are TGTGCCAGCAGTAGGGAGGGCCCCCAGCATTTT.

This clonotype was counted many times. The V and J genes are TRBV5-1 and TRBJ2-6; no definite D call. The CDR3 consists of 15 residues. V gave up 3 bases and J gave up 0 bases, with 7 bases separating them. Per germline, CDR1 SGHRS and CDR2 YFSETQ. The CDR3: CASSSQTSGANVLTF. In DNA form, the CDR3 reads TGCGCCAGCAGCTCTCAAACCTCTGGGGCCAACGTCCTGACTTTC.

The V gene is TRBV12-3 or TRBV12-4, the J gene TRBJ2-2, with D maybe TRBD1 (6 bases). This CDR3 spans 18 amino acids. Trimming removed 3 bases from V and 4 bases from J, with 21 bases in between. This CDR3 reads CASSLALGAGSVTGELFF. The CDR3 DNA reads TGTGCCAGCAGTTTGGCCCTGGGGGCAGGGTCCGTCACCGGGGAGCTGTTTTTT.

The chain is built from TRBV5-1 and TRBJ2-1; 7 bases map to TRBD1. The CDR3 runs to 15 residues. Germline V CDR1 and CDR2: SGHRS, YFSETQ. J was trimmed by 9 bases and V by 0 bases; bases with no gene match: 9. The CDR3 sequence is CASSLDRQGVGEQFF. In DNA form, the CDR3 reads TGCGCCAGCAGCTTGGACCGACAGGGTGTCGGTGAGCAGTTCTTC.

The table lists this clonotype with many counts. The chain recombines TRBV15 with TRBJ2-4; D perhaps matches TRBD1 (6 bases). There are 12 residues in the CDR3. V was clipped by 4 bases and J by 13 bases, with 14 bases between them. CDR1 LNHNV and CDR2 YYDKDF come from the germline V gene (reference sequence). In DNA form, the CDR3 reads TGTGCCACCAGCACCGCGAGACAGGAACAGTACTTC. Amino acid sequence: CATSTARQEQYF. The variable domain in full, with the rest retrieved from reference TRBV15 and TRBJ2-4, is DAMVIQNPRYQVTQFGKPVTLSCSQTLNHNVMYWYQQKSSQAPKLLFHYYDKDFNNEADTPDNFQSRRPNTSFCFLDIRSPGLGDTAMYLCATSTARQEQYFGAGTRLSVL.

The chain combines TRBV12-3 or TRBV12-4 with TRBJ2-7; the match to TRBD2 covers 14 bases. This CDR3 has 17 residues. Trimming cost V 5 bases and J 3 bases; bases outside gene matches: 9. The CDR3, as DNA: TGTGCCAGCAGTAAGACTAGCGGGGGGGCCTACTACTACGAGCAGTACTTC. It encodes CASSKTSGGAYYYEQYF.

The chain couples TRBV20-1 to TRBJ2-5; 10 bases are a match to TRBD1. With V trimmed by 1 base and J by 5 bases, 7 bases remained unmatched. This CDR3 contains 15 residues. Looked up from germline, CDR1 is DFQATT and CDR2 is SNEGSKA (reference sequence). Here the CDR3 reads CSARGWDRGKETQYF. CDR3 coding DNA: TGCAGTGCTAGAGGTTGGGACAGGGGAAAGGAGACCCAGTACTTC.

With regard to this clonotype: The junction departs from germline at one end; a sequencing error may be responsible. This chain connects TRBV10-3 to TRBJ1-1; 9 nucleotides align to TRBD1. The V gene's germline CDR1 is ENHRY and CDR2 SYGVKD. The CDR3 length is 17 residues. In DNA, the CDR3 is TGTGCCCTCAGTGAGATACCGGGACAGGGCATGAACACTGAAGCTTTCTTT. This encodes CALSEIPGQGMNTEAFF.

The sample holds a few counts of this clonotype. The chain links TRBV5-1 to TRBJ1-2; 8 bases align to TRBD1. Trimming took 3 bases from V and 2 from J; bases not matched to a gene: 6. The CDR3 totals 15 residues. Germline CDR1 reads SGHRS; CDR2 reads YFSETQ. CDR3 sequence reads: CASSSDREVNYGYTF. CDR3 nucleotides: TGCGCCAGCAGCTCGGACAGGGAAGTGAACTATGGCTACACCTTC.

The V and J genes are TRBV3-1 and TRBJ2-3; D is undetermined. The CDR3 runs to 13 residues. V shed 3 bases and J shed 2 bases, with 6 bases lying between them. Germline V gene lookup returns CDR1 LGHDT and CDR2 YNNKEL (reference sequence). The CDR3 sequence: CASSHHDTDTQYF. CDR3 coding DNA: TGTGCCAGCAGCCATCACGACACAGATACGCAGTATTTT.

V usage is TRBV15 and J usage is TRBJ2-3; D perhaps matches TRBD1 (6 bases). The CDR3 is made up of 14 amino acids. The germline CDR1 and CDR2 sequences are LNHNV and YYDKDF (reference sequence). Trimming removed 0 bases at V and 7 bases at J, with 11 bases between. This CDR3 reads CATSREARGNTQYF. The CDR3 DNA is TGTGCCACCAGCAGAGAGGCCAGGGGCAATACGCAGTATTTT.

This clonotype occurred a few times. V gene TRBV20-1 combines with J gene TRBJ2-1; 12 bases map to TRBD2. Trimming took 0 bases from V and 2 from J; bases not matched to a gene: 2. In germline, CDR1 is DFQATT, CDR2 SNEGSKA (reference sequence). The CDR3 totals 16 residues. CDR3 sequence (DNA): TGCAGTGCTAGAGATCCTAGCGGGGGGGCCTACAATGAGCAGTTCTTC. It encodes CSARDPSGGAYNEQFF.